These 8 T cell receptor beta chains came from one sample sequenced in a study of T cells after yellow fever vaccination. One entry per CDR3 protein, called by TCRdb with MiXCR from the 5' RACE reads. The sample lists fewer than 350,000 distinct CDR3 sequences, around 4.3% occurring once. The source was PBMCs, collected 15 days after the yellow fever booster vaccination. These receptors all come from a young man who received the YFV17D yellow fever vaccine.

V gene TRBV3-1 combines with J gene TRBJ2-7; either TRBD1 or TRBD2 may fit D (5 bases each). This CDR3 comprises 14 residues. Trimming shortened V by 5 bases and J by 7 bases, and 18 bases separated the two germline ends. From germline, CDR1 is LGHDT and CDR2 YNNKEL (reference sequence). This CDR3 is CASSSGTGPREQYF. In DNA, the CDR3 is TGTGCCAGCAGCTCCGGGACCGGACCTAGGGAGCAGTACTTC.

At least ten counts were recorded for this clonotype. The CDR3 here is CASSTRGRETQYF. DNA for the CDR3: TGTGCCAGCAGTACCAGGGGACGGGAGACCCAGTACTTC. V is TRBV6-2 or TRBV6-3 and J is TRBJ2-5, with D perhaps matching TRBD1 (6 bases). Trimming removed 5 bases at V and 5 bases at J, with 12 bases between. The germline V gene has CDR1 MNHEY and CDR2 SVGEGT. This CDR3 is 13 amino acids long.

The chain combines TRBV7-7 with TRBJ2-6; D ambiguous. This CDR3 comprises 14 residues. Germline V gives CDR1 SSHAT, CDR2 FNYEAQ (reference sequence). The germline V and J ends were trimmed by 5 bases and 1 base, with 6 bases remaining between them. The CDR3 nucleotides read TGTGCCAGCAGCCTGAGATCTGGGGCCAACGTCCTGACTTTC. It yields the protein CASSLRSGANVLTF.

The V call is TRBV5-1, the J call TRBJ2-2; D gene ambiguous. From germline, CDR1 is SGHRS and CDR2 YFSETQ. V lost 0 bases and J lost 6, with 9 bases in between. This CDR3 is built from 14 residues. CDR3 sequence reads: CASSLAQIAGELFF. CDR3 coding DNA: TGCGCCAGCAGCTTGGCCCAAATAGCCGGGGAGCTGTTTTTT.

This clonotype was observed at least ten times. The gene calls are TRBV7-2 and TRBJ1-5; 9 nucleotides line up with TRBD1. This CDR3 spans 14 amino acids. The germline V gene has CDR1 SGHTA and CDR2 FQGNSA. V lost 5 bases to trimming and J lost 5 bases; unmatched junction nucleotides: 4. CDR3 nucleotides: TGTGCCAGCAGCCTGGACAGGGGTTATCAGCCCCAGCATTTT. Encoded protein: CASSLDRGYQPQHF.

This clonotype was observed at least ten times. The rearrangement uses TRBV5-1 and TRBJ2-7; 8 bases map to TRBD1. The germline CDR1 and CDR2 sequences are SGHRS and YFSETQ. Trimming at V came to 1 base and at J to 7 bases, leaving 10 bases not matched to a gene. This CDR3 is built from 15 residues. The CDR3: CASSLSGQGGREQYF. CDR3 DNA sequence: TGCGCCAGCAGCTTGTCCGGACAGGGCGGAAGAGAGCAGTACTTC.

This clonotype was found a few times. V is TRBV18 and J is TRBJ1-6, with a weak D call TRBD1 (6 bases). CDR3 size: 15 residues. Germline CDR1 is KGHSH and CDR2 is LQKENI. Trimming left V 3 bases short and J 8 bases short, with 14 bases between. CDR3 sequence (DNA): TGTGCCAGCTCACCGCCCAGTCCAGGGGATTCACCCCTCCACTTT. As protein: CASSPPSPGDSPLHF.

This clonotype has at least ten counts. The genes are TRBV28 and TRBJ2-5; D gene unclear. CDR1 is MDHEN, CDR2 SYDVKM, per germline. CDR3 size: 13 residues. V dropped 4 bases and J dropped 1 base, with 7 bases sitting between them. The CDR3 bases are TGTGCCAGCAGTTGGGATAGCCAAGAGACCCAGTACTTC. This sequence encodes CASSWDSQETQYF.